This entry is about one T cell receptor (beta chain). CDR1 and CDR2 from the germline V gene are SGHRS and YFSETQ. The V gene end was trimmed by 1 base and the J gene end by 0 bases; junction bases not matched to a gene: 7. The CDR3 runs 17 residues. Only in-frame clones appear in the TCRdb table, and some are missing; sequencing was by immunoSEQ multiplex PCR. The sample lists roughly 80,000 clones, 85% to 95% occurring once. This record comes from a study of technical replicates of blood from a few donors. The chain is built from TRBV5-1 and TRBJ2-1; TRBD2 agrees at 7 bases. The sample consisted of T cells isolated from PBMCs. The TCR comes from a human donor in good health. In DNA, the CDR3 is TGCGCCAGCAGCTTGTTTCCTAGCGGAGGCTCCTACAATGAGCAGTTCTTC. This codes for CASSLFPSGGSYNEQFF.